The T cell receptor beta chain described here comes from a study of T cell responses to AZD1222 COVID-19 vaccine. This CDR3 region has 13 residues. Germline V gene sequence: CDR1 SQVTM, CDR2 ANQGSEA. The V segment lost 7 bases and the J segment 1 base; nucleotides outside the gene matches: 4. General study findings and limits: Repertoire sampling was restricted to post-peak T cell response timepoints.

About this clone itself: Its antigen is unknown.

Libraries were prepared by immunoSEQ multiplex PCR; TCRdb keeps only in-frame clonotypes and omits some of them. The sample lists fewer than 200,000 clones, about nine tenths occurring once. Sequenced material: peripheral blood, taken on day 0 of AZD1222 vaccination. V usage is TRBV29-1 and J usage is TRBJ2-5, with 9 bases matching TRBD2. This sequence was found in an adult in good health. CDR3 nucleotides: TGCAGCGGCGGGACTAGCCGCCAAGAGACCCAGTACTTC. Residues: CSGGTSRQETQYF.